This T cell receptor (beta chain) came from a study of blood T cell repertoires in COVID-19. Study summary: Sites in the United States, Italy and Spain provided acute and convalescent COVID-19 samples. The analysed material was cDNA or gDNA that came from T cells, B-cell-depleted T cells, or PBMCs.

In the authors' methods: How many nucleated cells were present was estimated from reference gene primer amplification. Libraries were prepared by immunoSEQ multiplex PCR; TCRdb keeps only in-frame clonotypes and omits some of them. The DNA gave D and trimming, while V, J and clone size come from that table. The sample shows 150,000 to 200,000 clones, over 75% of them seen only once. The CDR3 has 14 amino acids. Germline CDR1 is MDHEN and CDR2 is SYDVKM. Unmatched junction bases numbered 3, after V lost 3 bases and J lost 5 bases. The chain has TRBV28 and TRBJ1-1; 10 nucleotides line up with TRBD1. The origin of this receptor is a man in his forties with active or convalescent COVID-19. The sequencing sample was made of peripheral blood. The CDR3 DNA sequence: TGTGCCAGCAGTTTGACAGGGGGCTGGACTGAAGCTTTCTTT. This gives the protein CASSLTGGWTEAFF.